This T cell receptor (beta chain) was identified in a study of CD8 T cells in ankylosing spondylitis. Each CDR3 protein gets one entry after TCRdb re-called the 5' RACE reads with MiXCR. This table has a few hundred thousand distinct CDR3 sequences, 15% to 20% appearing once. This CDR3 spans 16 amino acids. Germline V gene lookup returns CDR1 SEHNR and CDR2 FQNEAQ (reference sequence). V was pared by 1 base and J by 0 bases, with 5 bases of the junction left unmatched. Points from the study as a whole: In reactive arthritis synovial fluid and blood, some motif variants had been reported before. Significant enrichment of disease-linked clones was reported in matched ankylosing spondylitis synovial fluid. CD8+ by phenotype, disease-linked clones were relatively rare in peripheral blood. Ankylosing spondylitis blood appeared to be characterized by a TCR beta motif of under 10 highly homologous variants.

Turning to this clonotype: Its antigen remains unknown.

This chain connects TRBV7-9 to TRBJ2-7; 8 positions match TRBD2. What was sequenced was blood, either unsorted or a sorted T cell fraction (not recorded which). The clonotype was recovered from a male donor with ankylosing spondylitis or in good health (not recorded which). CDR3 DNA sequence: TGTGCCAGCAGCTTAGTCGGGGGGGATACCTCCTACGAGCAGTACTTC. It encodes CASSLVGGDTSYEQYF. The full variable domain, completed using reference TRBV7-9 and TRBJ2-7, is DTGVSQNPRHKITKRGQNVTFRCDPISEHNRLYWYRQTLGQGPEFLTYFQNEAQLEKSRLLSDRFSAERPKGSFSTLEIQRTEQGDSAMYLCASSLVGGDTSYEQYFGPGTRLTVT.